A single sample gave rise to the 24 T cell receptor beta chains below, sequenced in a study of blood T cell repertoires in COVID-19. Profiled with immunoSEQ multiplex PCR; TCRdb holds only in-frame clones, not every one. This table has over 300,000 clones, about nine tenths appearing once. The sample comprised PBMCs or T cells enriched from blood (not recorded which). The source of these receptors is a young woman who had recovered from COVID-19.

This clone showed up many times. This chain uses TRBV6-5 with TRBJ2-7, with a weak D call TRBD2 (6 bases). CDR3 size: 14 residues. The germline V gene has CDR1 MNHEY and CDR2 SVGAGI. V lost 9 bases, J lost 4 bases, and 19 bases lay in between. As DNA, the CDR3 is TGTGCCAGGATTCCTAGGGACTTCGATTACGAGCAGTACTTC. Encoded protein: CARIPRDFDYEQYF.

The CDR3 is CASSQDAGGGAGETQYF. The CDR3 DNA follows: TGTGCCAGCAGCCAAGATGCGGGCGGGGGGGCTGGAGAGACCCAGTACTTC. The genes are TRBV4-2 and TRBJ2-5; 9 bases line up with TRBD2. The CDR3 is made up of 17 amino acids. The germline V gene has CDR1 LGHNA and CDR2 YNFKEQ. V lost 0 bases to trimming and J lost 4 bases; unmatched junction nucleotides: 9.

The chain joins TRBV19 to TRBJ1-5, with 10 positions matching TRBD1. Germline loops: CDR1 LNHDA, CDR2 SQIVND (reference sequence). The V segment lost 4 bases and the J segment 7 bases; nucleotides outside the gene matches: 7. The length of the CDR3 is 15 residues. In nucleotides, the CDR3 is TGTGCCAGTAGTACCGGGACAGGGGAATGGCAGCCCCAGCATTTT. As protein: CASSTGTGEWQPQHF.

This chain joins TRBV28 and TRBJ2-3; TRBD2 matches 13 bases. The trim removed 6 bases at V and 2 bases at J, leaving 2 bases unmatched. Germline lookup yields CDR1 MDHEN and CDR2 SYDVKM. This CDR3 has 15 amino acids. As DNA, the CDR3 is TGTGCCAGCAGAGGGACTAGCGGGGTCACAGATACGCAGTATTTT. Protein: CASRGTSGVTDTQYF.

The chain recombines TRBV5-5 with TRBJ2-1; 7 positions match TRBD1. Trimming took 4 bases from V and 7 from J; bases not matched to a gene: 17. The CDR3 loop spans 17 amino acids. Germline CDR1 SGHKS, CDR2 YYEKEE (reference sequence). This chain's CDR3 is CASSPLLKGARSNEQFF. The DNA for the CDR3 is TGTGCCAGCAGCCCATTACTGAAGGGGGCTAGGTCAAATGAGCAGTTCTTC.

The chain joins TRBV11-2 to TRBJ2-1, with 7 bases fitting TRBD2. After removal of 0 bases from V and 10 bases from J, the junction contained 6 bases not matched to a gene. This CDR3 is built from 14 residues. Germline CDR1 and CDR2: SGHAT and FQNNGV. CDR3 bases: TGTGCCAGCAGCTTAGACCTGGAACTAGCGGAGCAGTTCTTC. Residues: CASSLDLELAEQFF.

On this clone itself: This sequence may be a read error, since a much larger clone differs from it by one base. Additional DNA sequences in this sample encode the identical CDR3. The chain carries TRBV5-1 and TRBJ2-7; D perhaps matches TRBD1 (6 bases). The CDR3 is 13 residues long. The V gene's germline CDR1 is SGHRS and CDR2 YFSETQ. CDR3 in amino acids: CASSFMTGHEQYF. The CDR3 region has the DNA TGCGCCAGTAGCTTTATGACAGGCCACGAGCAGTACTTC. Drawing the rest from reference TRBV5-1 and TRBJ2-7, the complete variable domain is KAGVTQTPRYLIKTRGQQVTLSCSPISGHRSVSWYQQTPGQGLQFLFEYFSETQRNKGNFPGRFSGRQFSNSRSEMNVSTLELGDSALYLCASSFMTGHEQYFGPGTRLTVT.

V usage is TRBV5-1 and J usage is TRBJ2-1; 7 nucleotides match TRBD2. Germline V lookup: CDR1 SGHRS, CDR2 YFSETQ. CDR3 length: 14 residues. The junction had 2 bases not matched to a gene; V was cut back by 2 bases and J by 3 bases. The chain's CDR3 is CASSLASGYNEQFF. CDR3 bases: TGCGCCAGCAGCTTAGCTAGCGGCTACAATGAGCAGTTCTTC.

This clone has a single count. V gene TRBV10-1 combines with J gene TRBJ2-7, with 8 bases matching TRBD1. The V segment lost 3 bases and the J segment 2 bases; nucleotides outside the gene matches: 3. CDR3 length: 14 residues. Looked up from germline, CDR1 is WNHNN and CDR2 is SYGVQD (reference sequence). In DNA form, the CDR3 reads TGCGCCAGCAGTGAAAGGACAGGGCCCTACGAGCAGTACTTC. Encoded protein: CASSERTGPYEQYF.

Only a few counts were recorded for this clone. The chain joins TRBV5-6 to TRBJ1-1; D not resolved. Germline assignment: CDR1 SGHDT and CDR2 YYEEEE. The CDR3 sequence is 15 residues long. Trimming removed 0 bases at V and 2 bases at J, with 11 bases between. The CDR3 loop reads CASSLGRRVNTEAFF. The DNA of the CDR3 is TGTGCCAGCAGCTTGGGGAGGCGGGTAAACACTGAAGCTTTCTTT. Looking up the rest from reference TRBV5-6 and TRBJ1-1 gives the full variable domain: DAGVTQSPTHLIKTRGQQVTLRCSPKSGHDTVSWYQQALGQGPQFIFQYYEEEERQRGNFPDRFSGHQFPNYSSELNVNALLLGDSALYLCASSLGRRVNTEAFFGQGTRLTVV.

The chain combines TRBV9 with TRBJ2-2; D is perhaps TRBD1 (6 bases). V lost 1 base to trimming and J lost 5 bases, with 12 bases between them. The CDR3 has 15 amino acids. Germline loops: CDR1 SGDLS, CDR2 YYNGEE. The CDR3 DNA reads TGTGCCAGCAGCGTAAGTGACAGGAGGACCGGGGAGCTGTTTTTT. Amino acid sequence: CASSVSDRRTGELFF.

This clone was recorded only once. The chain recombines TRBV4-2 with TRBJ2-7, with 10 positions matching TRBD2. From germline, CDR1 is LGHNA and CDR2 YNFKEQ. Trimming removed 1 base from V and 4 bases from J; junction bases left unmatched: 7. This CDR3 has 16 amino acids. In DNA form, the CDR3 reads TGTGCCAGCAGCCAAGTTCTAGCGGGAGTGGGTTACGAGCAGTACTTC. It codes for CASSQVLAGVGYEQYF.

The chain recombines TRBV5-6 with TRBJ2-5; 11 bases are shared with TRBD1. Germline lookup yields CDR1 SGHDT and CDR2 YYEEEE. The CDR3 sequence is 16 residues long. The V gene end was trimmed by 3 bases and the J gene end by 2 bases; junction bases not matched to a gene: 6. For the CDR3, the DNA is TGTGCCAGCAGCTACGCTGGGACAGGGGGACAAGAGACCCAGTACTTC. As protein: CASSYAGTGGQETQYF.

The chain carries TRBV9 and TRBJ2-1, with 11 bases that match TRBD2. CDR1 and CDR2 (germline): SGDLS, YYNGEE. CDR3 size: 15 residues. The V and J ends lost 4 bases and 7 bases, in that order; junction bases with no gene match: 7. In DNA, the CDR3 is TGTGCCAGCAGCCAACTAGCGGGAGTTCTGAATGAGCAGTTCTTC. It codes for CASSQLAGVLNEQFF.

The chain links TRBV30 to TRBJ2-7, with a possible D match to TRBD1 (5 bases). Germline V CDR1 and CDR2: GTSNPN, SVGIG (reference sequence). This CDR3 contains 13 residues. Trimming shortened V by 2 bases and J by 3 bases, and 11 bases separated the two germline ends. As DNA, the CDR3 is TGTGCCTGGAGTCTCGACAGAAGCTACGAGCAGTACTTC. Amino acids: CAWSLDRSYEQYF.

The chain combines TRBV5-6 with TRBJ2-5, with D tentatively TRBD2 (5 bases). Germline assignment: CDR1 SGHDT and CDR2 YYEEEE. CDR3 length: 15 amino acids. Trimming took 0 bases from V and 3 from J, leaving 12 bases between them. For the CDR3, the DNA is TGTGCCAGCAGCTTGGGTCCCCCGGGAAAAGAGACCCAGTACTTC. Protein: CASSLGPPGKETQYF.

This chain connects TRBV28 to TRBJ1-2, with 9 bases identical to TRBD1. The V and J ends lost 3 bases and 4 bases, in that order; junction bases with no gene match: 6. The CDR3 is 15 amino acids. CDR1 is MDHEN and CDR2 is SYDVKM in the germline V gene. The CDR3 sequence: CASSFGQGPLYGYTF. In nucleotides, the CDR3 is TGTGCCAGCAGTTTCGGACAGGGGCCCCTCTATGGCTACACCTTC.

J is TRBJ1-4 and V is TRBV18, with 11 bases identical to TRBD1. The CDR3 spans 19 residues. J gave up 3 bases and V 3 bases, and 12 bases lay outside the gene matches. Germline assignment: CDR1 KGHSH and CDR2 LQKENI. CDR3 in DNA: TGTGCCAGCTCACCTCGGACAGGGGGCGTCAGTATTGCTAATGAAAAACTGTTTTTT. It yields the protein CASSPRTGGVSIANEKLFF.

The chain is built from TRBV5-1 and TRBJ2-3; possibly TRBD2 for D (5 bases). V lost 2 bases, J lost 2 bases, and 12 bases lay in between. From germline, CDR1 is SGHRS and CDR2 YFSETQ. The CDR3 loop spans 15 amino acids. The CDR3 region is CASSFSGIHTDTQYF. The CDR3 region has the DNA TGCGCCAGCAGCTTCTCCGGGATTCACACAGATACGCAGTATTTT. Supplemented by reference TRBV5-1 and TRBJ2-3, the full variable domain reads KAGVTQTPRYLIKTRGQQVTLSCSPISGHRSVSWYQQTPGQGLQFLFEYFSETQRNKGNFPGRFSGRQFSNSRSEMNVSTLELGDSALYLCASSFSGIHTDTQYFGPGTRLTVL.

This chain uses TRBV12-5 with TRBJ2-4; D may be TRBD2 (7 bases). V was trimmed by 0 bases and J by 0 bases, leaving 24 bases between them. CDR1 LGHNT and CDR2 FRNRAP come from the germline V gene. The CDR3 has 21 amino acids. The CDR3 region has the DNA TGTGCTAGTGGTTTGGTAATCCCTAATGTGGGGGGGCCGCTAGCCAAAAACATTCAGTACTTC. The encoded protein is CASGLVIPNVGGPLAKNIQYF.

The J gene is TRBJ1-6, the V gene TRBV2; 10 bases agree with TRBD1. The CDR3 runs 13 residues. Looked up from germline, CDR1 is SNHLY and CDR2 is FYNNEI. The V gene end was trimmed by 10 bases and the J gene end by 9 bases; junction bases not matched to a gene: 6. The CDR3 is CATTGQGGSPLHF. In DNA, the CDR3 is TGTGCCACCACAGGACAGGGGGGTTCACCCCTCCACTTT.

The genes are TRBV4-1 and TRBJ2-2, with D perhaps matching TRBD2 (6 bases). The germline V gene encodes CDR1 MGHRA and CDR2 YSYEKL. The CDR3 is 12 residues long. Trimming took 8 bases from V and 5 from J, leaving 9 bases between them. The CDR3 spells CASAGGTGELFF. Here the CDR3 DNA reads TGCGCCAGCGCCGGGGGTACCGGGGAGCTGTTTTTT.

The J gene is TRBJ1-1, the V gene TRBV12-2. TRBV12-2 is reported as a pseudogene. The CDR3 has 19 residues. CDR3: CASRLNSWEEPRPNTEAFF. CDR3 sequence (DNA): TGTGCAAGTCGCTTAAACTCGTGGGAGGAGCCAAGGCCGAACACTGAAGCTTTCTTT.

The chain uses TRBV2 and TRBJ2-1, with D perhaps matching TRBD2 (7 bases). Germline CDR1 and CDR2: SNHLY and FYNNEI. The CDR3 contains 21 residues. V gave up 0 bases and J gave up 0 bases, with 24 bases separating them. CDR3 DNA sequence: TGTGCCAGCAGTGAAGCGCTTAAGGGGGGGCTGATTTCGAGCTCCTACAATGAGCAGTTCTTC. Translated, it gives CASSEALKGGLISSSYNEQFF.